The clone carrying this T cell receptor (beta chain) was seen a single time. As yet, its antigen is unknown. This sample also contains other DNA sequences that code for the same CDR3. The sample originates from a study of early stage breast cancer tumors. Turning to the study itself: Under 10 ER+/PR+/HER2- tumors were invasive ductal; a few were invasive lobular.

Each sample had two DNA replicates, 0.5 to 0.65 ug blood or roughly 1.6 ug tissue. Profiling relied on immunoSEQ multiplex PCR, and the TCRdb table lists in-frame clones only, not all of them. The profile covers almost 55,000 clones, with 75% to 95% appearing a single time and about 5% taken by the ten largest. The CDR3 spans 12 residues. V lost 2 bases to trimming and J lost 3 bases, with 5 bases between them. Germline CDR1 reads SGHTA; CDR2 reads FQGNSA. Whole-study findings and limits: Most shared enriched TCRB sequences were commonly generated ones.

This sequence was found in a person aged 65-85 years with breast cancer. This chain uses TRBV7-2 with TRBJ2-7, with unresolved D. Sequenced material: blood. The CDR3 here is CASSLSRYEQYF. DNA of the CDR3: TGTGCCAGCAGCTTAAGCCGCTACGAGCAGTACTTC.